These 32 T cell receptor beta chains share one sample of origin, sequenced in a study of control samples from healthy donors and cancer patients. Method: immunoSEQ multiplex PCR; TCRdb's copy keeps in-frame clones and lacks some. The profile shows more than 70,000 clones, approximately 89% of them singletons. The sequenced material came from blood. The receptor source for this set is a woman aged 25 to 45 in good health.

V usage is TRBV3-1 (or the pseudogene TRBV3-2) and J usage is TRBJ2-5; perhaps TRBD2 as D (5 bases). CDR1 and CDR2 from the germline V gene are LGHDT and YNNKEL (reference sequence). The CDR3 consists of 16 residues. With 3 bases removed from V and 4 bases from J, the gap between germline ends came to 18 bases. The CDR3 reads CASSQRDGLRAETQYF. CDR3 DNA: TGTGCCAGCAGCCAGAGGGATGGACTTCGGGCAGAGACCCAGTACTTC.

CDR3 amino acids: CATAPDGTAYEQYF. CDR3 DNA sequence: TGTGCCACCGCTCCTGACGGGACAGCCTACGAGCAGTACTTC. The chain links TRBV6-5 to TRBJ2-7, with 7 bases matching TRBD1. The CDR3 spans 14 residues. In germline, CDR1 is MNHEY, CDR2 SVGAGI. V was pared by 10 bases and J by 2 bases, with 11 bases of the junction left unmatched.

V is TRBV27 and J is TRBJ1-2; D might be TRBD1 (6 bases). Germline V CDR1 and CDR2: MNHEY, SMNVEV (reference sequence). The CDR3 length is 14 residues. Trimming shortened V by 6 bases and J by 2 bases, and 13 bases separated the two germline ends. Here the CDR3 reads CASSRDRLNYGYTF. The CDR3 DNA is TGTGCCAGCAGCCGAGACAGGCTCAACTATGGCTACACCTTC.

CDR3 residues: CASSLDRVGYTF. The CDR3 nucleotides are TGTGCCAGCAGCTTAGACAGGGTCGGCTACACCTTC. The chain has TRBV7-6 and TRBJ1-2, with D perhaps TRBD1 (6 bases). Per germline, CDR1 SGHVS and CDR2 FNYEAQ. The CDR3 spans 12 residues. Trimming cost V 1 base and J 8 bases, with 8 bases left between them. Variable domain in full (rest from reference TRBV7-6 and TRBJ1-2): GAGVSQSPRYKVTKRGQDVALRCDPISGHVSLYWYRQALGQGPEFLTYFNYEAQQDKSGLPNDRFSAERPEGSISTLTIQRTEQRDSAMYRCASSLDRVGYTFGSGTRLTVV.

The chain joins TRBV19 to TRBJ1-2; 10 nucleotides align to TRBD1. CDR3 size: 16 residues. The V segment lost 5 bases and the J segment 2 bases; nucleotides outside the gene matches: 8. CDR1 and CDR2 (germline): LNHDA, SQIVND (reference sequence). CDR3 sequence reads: CASSPAMGQGNYGYTF. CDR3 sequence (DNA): TGTGCCAGTAGTCCGGCTATGGGACAGGGGAACTATGGCTACACCTTC.

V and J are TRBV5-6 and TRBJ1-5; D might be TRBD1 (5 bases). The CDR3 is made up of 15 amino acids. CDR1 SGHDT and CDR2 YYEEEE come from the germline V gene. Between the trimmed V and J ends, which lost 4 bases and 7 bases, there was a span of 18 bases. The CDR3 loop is CASSQVSRVDQPQHF. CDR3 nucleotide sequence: TGTGCCAGCAGCCAAGTGAGCAGGGTGGACCAGCCCCAGCATTTT. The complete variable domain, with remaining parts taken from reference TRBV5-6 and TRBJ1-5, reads DAGVTQSPTHLIKTRGQQVTLRCSPKSGHDTVSWYQQALGQGPQFIFQYYEEEERQRGNFPDRFSGHQFPNYSSELNVNALLLGDSALYLCASSQVSRVDQPQHFGDGTRLSIL.

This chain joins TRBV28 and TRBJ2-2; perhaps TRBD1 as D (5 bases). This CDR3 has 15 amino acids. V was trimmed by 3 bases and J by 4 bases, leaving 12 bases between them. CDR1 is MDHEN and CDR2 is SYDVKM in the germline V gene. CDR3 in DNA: TGTGCCAGCAGTTTTCCAGGGTTGGGCACCGGGGAGCTGTTTTTT. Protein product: CASSFPGLGTGELFF.

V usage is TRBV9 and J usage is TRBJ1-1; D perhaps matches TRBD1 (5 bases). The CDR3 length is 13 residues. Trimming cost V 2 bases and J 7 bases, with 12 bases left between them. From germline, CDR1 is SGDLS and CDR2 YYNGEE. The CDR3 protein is CASSVGTEGEAFF. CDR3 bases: TGTGCCAGCAGCGTCGGGACGGAGGGTGAAGCTTTCTTT.

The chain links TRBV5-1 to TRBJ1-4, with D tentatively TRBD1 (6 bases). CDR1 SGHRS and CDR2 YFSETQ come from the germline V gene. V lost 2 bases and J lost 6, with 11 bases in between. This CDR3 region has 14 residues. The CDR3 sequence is CASSLARGHEKLFF. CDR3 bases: TGCGCCAGCAGCTTAGCCAGGGGCCATGAAAAACTGTTTTTT. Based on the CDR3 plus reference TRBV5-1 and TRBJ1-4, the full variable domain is KAGVTQTPRYLIKTRGQQVTLSCSPISGHRSVSWYQQTPGQGLQFLFEYFSETQRNKGNFPGRFSGRQFSNSRSEMNVSTLELGDSALYLCASSLARGHEKLFFGSGTQLSVL.

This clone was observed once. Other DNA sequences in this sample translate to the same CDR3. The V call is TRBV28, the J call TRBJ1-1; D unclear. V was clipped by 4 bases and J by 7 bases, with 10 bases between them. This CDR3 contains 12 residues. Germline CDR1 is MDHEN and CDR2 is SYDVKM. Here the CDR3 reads CASSSSLGEAFF. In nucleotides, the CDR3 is TGTGCCAGCAGTTCCTCCCTCGGTGAAGCTTTCTTT.

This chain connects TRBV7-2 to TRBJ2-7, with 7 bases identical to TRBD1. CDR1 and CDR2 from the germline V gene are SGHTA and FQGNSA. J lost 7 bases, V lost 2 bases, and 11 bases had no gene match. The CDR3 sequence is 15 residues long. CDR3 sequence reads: CASSLQLQGSGEQYF. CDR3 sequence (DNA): TGTGCCAGCAGCTTACAATTACAGGGGTCGGGGGAGCAGTACTTC.

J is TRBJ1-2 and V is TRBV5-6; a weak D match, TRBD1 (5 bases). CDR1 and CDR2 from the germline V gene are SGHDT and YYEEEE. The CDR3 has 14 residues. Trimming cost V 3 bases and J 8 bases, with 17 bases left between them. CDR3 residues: CASSWDGVPQGYTF. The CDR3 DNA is TGTGCCAGCAGCTGGGACGGAGTTCCTCAAGGCTACACCTTC.

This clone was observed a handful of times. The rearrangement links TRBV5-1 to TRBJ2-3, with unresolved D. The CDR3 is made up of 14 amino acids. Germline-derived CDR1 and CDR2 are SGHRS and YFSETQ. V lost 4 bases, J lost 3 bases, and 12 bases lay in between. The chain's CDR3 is CASSNRVGTDTQYF. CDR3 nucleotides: TGCGCCAGCAGCAACCGGGTGGGGACAGATACGCAGTATTTT.

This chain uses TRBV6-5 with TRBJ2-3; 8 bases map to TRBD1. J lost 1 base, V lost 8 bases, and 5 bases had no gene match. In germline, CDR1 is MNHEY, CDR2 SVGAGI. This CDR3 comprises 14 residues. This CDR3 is CASRQGFGTDTQYF. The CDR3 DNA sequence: TGTGCCAGCCGACAGGGGTTCGGCACAGATACGCAGTATTTT.

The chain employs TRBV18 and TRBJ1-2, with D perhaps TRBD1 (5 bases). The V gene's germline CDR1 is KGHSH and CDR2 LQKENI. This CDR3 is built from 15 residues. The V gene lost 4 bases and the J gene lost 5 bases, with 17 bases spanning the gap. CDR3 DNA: TGTGCCAGCTCACTGAGGACACTTTTTGGGTATGGCTACACCTTC. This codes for CASSLRTLFGYGYTF.

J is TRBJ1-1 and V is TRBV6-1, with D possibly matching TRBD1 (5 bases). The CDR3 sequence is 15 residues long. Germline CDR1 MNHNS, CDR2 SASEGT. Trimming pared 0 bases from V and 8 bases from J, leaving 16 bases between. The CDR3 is CASSEAPGTGKEAFF. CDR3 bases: TGTGCCAGCAGTGAAGCGCCGGGGACGGGAAAAGAAGCTTTCTTT.

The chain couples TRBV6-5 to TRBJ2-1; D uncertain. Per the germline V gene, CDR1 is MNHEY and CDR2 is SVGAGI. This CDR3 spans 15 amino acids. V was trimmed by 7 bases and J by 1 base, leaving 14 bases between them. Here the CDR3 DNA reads TGTGCCAGCAAACGAGTGGTTAATTCCTACAATGAGCAGTTCTTC. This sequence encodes CASKRVVNSYNEQFF.

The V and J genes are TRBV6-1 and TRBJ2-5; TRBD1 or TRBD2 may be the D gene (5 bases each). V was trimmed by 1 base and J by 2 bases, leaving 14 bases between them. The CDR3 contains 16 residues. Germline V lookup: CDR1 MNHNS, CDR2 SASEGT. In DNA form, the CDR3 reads TGTGCCAGCAGTGAAGTCGGGTGGGGACGGCAAGAGACCCAGTACTTC. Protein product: CASSEVGWGRQETQYF.

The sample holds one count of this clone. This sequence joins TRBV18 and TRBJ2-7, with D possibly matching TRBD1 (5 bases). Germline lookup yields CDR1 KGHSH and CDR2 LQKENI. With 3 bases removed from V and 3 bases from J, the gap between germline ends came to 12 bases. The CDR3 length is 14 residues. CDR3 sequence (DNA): TGTGCCAGCTCACCCCAGGTCCAGGGCTACGAGCAGTACTTC. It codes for CASSPQVQGYEQYF.

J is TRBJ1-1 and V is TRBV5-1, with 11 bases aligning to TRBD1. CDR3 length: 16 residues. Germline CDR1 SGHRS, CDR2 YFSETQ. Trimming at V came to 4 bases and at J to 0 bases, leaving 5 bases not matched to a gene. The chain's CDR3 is CASSRGTGGMNTEAFF. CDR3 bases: TGCGCCAGCAGCCGAGGGACAGGGGGAATGAACACTGAAGCTTTCTTT.

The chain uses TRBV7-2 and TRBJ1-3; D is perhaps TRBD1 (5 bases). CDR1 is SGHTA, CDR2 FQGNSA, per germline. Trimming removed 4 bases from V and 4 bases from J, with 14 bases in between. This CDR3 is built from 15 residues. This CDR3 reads CASSSSGRSGNTIYF. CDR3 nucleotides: TGTGCCAGCAGCTCGTCAGGGCGATCAGGAAACACCATATATTTT.

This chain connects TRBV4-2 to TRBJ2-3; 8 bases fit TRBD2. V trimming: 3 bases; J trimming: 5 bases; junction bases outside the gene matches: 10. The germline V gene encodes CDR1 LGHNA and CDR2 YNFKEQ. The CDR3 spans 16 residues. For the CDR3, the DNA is TGTGCCAGCAGCCAGGGAACTAGCGGCGCTGGAGATACGCAGTATTTT. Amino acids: CASSQGTSGAGDTQYF.

The CDR3 is CASSLDFSSEAFF. For the CDR3, the DNA is TGTGCCAGCAGCTTAGATTTTTCTTCTGAAGCTTTCTTT. The J gene is TRBJ1-1, the V gene TRBV7-2, with D unclear. CDR1 SGHTA and CDR2 FQGNSA come from the germline V gene. Trimming took 1 base from V and 6 from J, leaving 9 bases between them. The CDR3 is 13 residues long.

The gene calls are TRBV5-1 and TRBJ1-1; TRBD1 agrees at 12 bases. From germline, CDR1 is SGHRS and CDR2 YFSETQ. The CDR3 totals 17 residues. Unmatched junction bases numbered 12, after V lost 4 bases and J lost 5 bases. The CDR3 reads CASSAVGQGARETEAFF. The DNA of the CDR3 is TGCGCCAGCAGCGCCGTGGGACAGGGGGCGAGGGAAACTGAAGCTTTCTTT.

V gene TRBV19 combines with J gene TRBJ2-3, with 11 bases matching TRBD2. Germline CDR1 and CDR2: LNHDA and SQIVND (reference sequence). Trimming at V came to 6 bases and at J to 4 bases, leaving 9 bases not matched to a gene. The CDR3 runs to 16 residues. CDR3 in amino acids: CASRLAGVSGPDTQYF. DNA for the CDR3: TGTGCCAGTAGACTAGCGGGAGTATCGGGCCCAGATACGCAGTATTTT.

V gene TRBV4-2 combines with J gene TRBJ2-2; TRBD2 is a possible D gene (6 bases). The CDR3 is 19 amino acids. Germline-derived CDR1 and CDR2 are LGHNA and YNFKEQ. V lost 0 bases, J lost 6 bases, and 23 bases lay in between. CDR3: CASSQDTMVGRDGAGELFF. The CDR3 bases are TGTGCCAGCAGCCAAGATACGATGGTGGGGCGGGACGGGGCCGGGGAGCTGTTTTTT.

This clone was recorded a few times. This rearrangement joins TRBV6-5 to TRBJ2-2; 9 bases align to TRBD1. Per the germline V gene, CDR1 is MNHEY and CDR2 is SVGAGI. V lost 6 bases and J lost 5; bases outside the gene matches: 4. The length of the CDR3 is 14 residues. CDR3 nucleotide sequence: TGTGCCAGCAGCCAGACAGGGGGAACCGGGGAGCTGTTTTTT. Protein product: CASSQTGGTGELFF.

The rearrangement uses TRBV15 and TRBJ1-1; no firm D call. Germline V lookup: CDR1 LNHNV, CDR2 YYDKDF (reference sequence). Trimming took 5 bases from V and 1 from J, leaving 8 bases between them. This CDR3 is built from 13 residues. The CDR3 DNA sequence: TGTGCCACCAGCCGAAGAGGGAACACTGAAGCTTTCTTT. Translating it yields CATSRRGNTEAFF. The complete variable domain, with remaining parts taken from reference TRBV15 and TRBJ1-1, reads DAMVIQNPRYQVTQFGKPVTLSCSQTLNHNVMYWYQQKSSQAPKLLFHYYDKDFNNEADTPDNFQSRRPNTSFCFLDIRSPGLGDTAMYLCATSRRGNTEAFFGQGTRLTVV.

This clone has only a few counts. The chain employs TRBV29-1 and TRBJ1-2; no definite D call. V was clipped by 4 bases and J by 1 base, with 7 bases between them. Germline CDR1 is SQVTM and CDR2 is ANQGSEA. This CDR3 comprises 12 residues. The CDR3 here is CSVVHSNYGYTF. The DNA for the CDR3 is TGCAGCGTTGTACACAGTAACTATGGCTACACCTTC. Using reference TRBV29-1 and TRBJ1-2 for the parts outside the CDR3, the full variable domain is SAVISQKPSRDICQRGTSLTIQCQVDSQVTMMFWYRQQPGQSLTLIATANQGSEATYESGFVIDKFPISRPNLTFSTLTVSNMSPEDSSIYLCSVVHSNYGYTFGSGTRLTVV.

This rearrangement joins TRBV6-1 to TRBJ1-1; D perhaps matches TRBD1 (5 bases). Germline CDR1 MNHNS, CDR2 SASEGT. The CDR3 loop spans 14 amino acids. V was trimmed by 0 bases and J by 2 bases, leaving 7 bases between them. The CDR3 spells CASSEADSNTEAFF. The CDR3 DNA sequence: TGTGCCAGCAGTGAAGCCGACAGTAACACTGAAGCTTTCTTT.

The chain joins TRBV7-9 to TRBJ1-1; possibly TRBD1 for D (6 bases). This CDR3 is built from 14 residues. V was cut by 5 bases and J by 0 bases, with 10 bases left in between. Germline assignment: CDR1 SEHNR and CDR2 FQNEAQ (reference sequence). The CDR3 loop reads CASSLQGLNTEAFF. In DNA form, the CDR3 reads TGTGCCAGCAGCCTACAGGGACTGAACACTGAAGCTTTCTTT.

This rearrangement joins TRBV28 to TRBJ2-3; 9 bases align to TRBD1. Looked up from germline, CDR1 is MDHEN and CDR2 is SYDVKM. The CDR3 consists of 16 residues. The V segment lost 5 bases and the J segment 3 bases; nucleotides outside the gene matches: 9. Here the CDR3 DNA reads TGTGCCAGCAGTATTCCCGGACAGGGGATTACAGATACGCAGTATTTT. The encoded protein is CASSIPGQGITDTQYF.